The 13 T cell receptor beta chains given below trace back to one sample, sequenced in a study of cytomegalovirus exposure and HLA in healthy donors. Clones were read by immunoSEQ multiplex PCR, and TCRdb kept only the in-frame ones, dropping some. The sample lists approximately 60,000 clones, 95% seen once, with 6% to 8.5% in the top ten. The material sequenced was PBMCs. These receptors originate from a woman between 18 and 29 years old in good health and CMV-seropositive.

This clone appeared once. V is TRBV4-3 and J is TRBJ2-1, with D unclear. Germline CDR1 LGHNA, CDR2 YSLEER. Trimming took off 2 bases at V and 0 bases at J, with 20 bases between the two ends. The CDR3 has 19 amino acids. The CDR3 bases are TGCGCCAGCAGCCAACCCTTCCTCCGACTGAAGAGCTCCTACAATGAGCAGTTCTTC. Residues: CASSQPFLRLKSSYNEQFF.

The V gene is TRBV2, the J gene TRBJ1-4; D is uncertain. The germline V gene has CDR1 SNHLY and CDR2 FYNNEI. The CDR3 covers 15 residues. V lost 6 bases and J lost 4, with 15 bases in between. The CDR3 protein is CASSDNRGNNEKLFF. The CDR3 bases are TGTGCCAGCAGCGACAACCGGGGAAATAATGAAAAACTGTTTTTT.

The chain couples TRBV30 to TRBJ2-7; D not resolved. With 4 bases removed from V and 2 bases from J, the gap between germline ends came to 15 bases. This CDR3 is 14 amino acids long. CDR1 is GTSNPN and CDR2 is SVGIG in the germline V gene (reference sequence). CDR3: CAWKRPGSTYEQYF. In DNA, the CDR3 is TGTGCCTGGAAACGTCCGGGTTCCACCTACGAGCAGTACTTC.

The chain recombines TRBV2 with TRBJ2-1; 10 bases agree with TRBD2. The germline gives CDR1 SNHLY, CDR2 FYNNEI. CDR3 length equals 14 residues. The ends lost 3 bases at V and 11 bases at J; junction bases unmatched: 7. CDR3 amino acids: CASSDILAGVQQFF. The CDR3 DNA is TGTGCCAGCAGTGATATCCTAGCGGGAGTCCAGCAGTTCTTC.

V and J are TRBV28 and TRBJ2-1; D possibly corresponds to TRBD1 (6 bases). Germline lookup yields CDR1 MDHEN and CDR2 SYDVKM. The CDR3 runs to 15 residues. The V gene lost 6 bases and the J gene lost 4 bases, with 16 bases spanning the gap. The CDR3 coding sequence is TGTGCCAGCAGCGGCCAGGGGTTAGGGTACAATGAGCAGTTCTTC. Translation gives CASSGQGLGYNEQFF. Full variable domain (outside the CDR3, taken from reference TRBV28 and TRBJ2-1): DVKVTQSSRYLVKRTGEKVFLECVQDMDHENMFWYRQDPGLGLRLIYFSYDVKMKEKGDIPEGYSVSREKKERFSLILESASTNQTSMYLCASSGQGLGYNEQFFGPGTRLTVL.

The chain employs TRBV4-1 and TRBJ1-5; 7 positions agree with TRBD1. The CDR3 runs 13 residues. Germline V gives CDR1 MGHRA, CDR2 YSYEKL. J lost 5 bases, V lost 6 bases, and 4 bases had no gene match. This chain's CDR3 is CASSYRGDQPQHF. DNA for the CDR3: TGCGCCAGCAGTTACAGGGGAGATCAGCCCCAGCATTTT.

The genes are TRBV7-9 and TRBJ2-1, with 7 bases that match TRBD1. Losses at the gene ends were 5 bases for V and 14 bases for J; bases not matched to a gene: 18. The germline V gene has CDR1 SEHNR and CDR2 FQNEAQ (reference sequence). The CDR3 covers 15 residues. CDR3 amino acids: CASSPQSDRNERKFF. In DNA, the CDR3 is TGTGCCAGCAGCCCACAGTCGGACAGGAACGAAAGGAAGTTCTTC.

The rearrangement uses TRBV30 and TRBJ2-7, with D maybe TRBD2 (6 bases). In germline, CDR1 is GTSNPN, CDR2 SVGIG (reference sequence). The CDR3 loop spans 16 amino acids. Deletions cut 0 bases from V and 3 bases from J, with 18 bases between. The CDR3 here is CAWSVFGGAPGYEQYF. The DNA for the CDR3 is TGTGCCTGGAGTGTCTTTGGCGGGGCCCCTGGCTACGAGCAGTACTTC.

The genes are TRBV5-1 and TRBJ1-6; unclear D gene. The CDR3 totals 14 residues. Germline V lookup: CDR1 SGHRS, CDR2 YFSETQ. Between the trimmed V and J ends, which lost 0 bases and 10 bases, there was a span of 11 bases. The CDR3 DNA reads TGCGCCAGCAGCTTGGGGGCGATGAGATCACCCCTCCACTTT. Its protein is CASSLGAMRSPLHF.

The V gene is TRBV28, the J gene TRBJ2-5; 7 positions match TRBD1. The CDR3 has 13 amino acids. The V segment lost 5 bases and the J segment 5 bases; nucleotides outside the gene matches: 5. In germline, CDR1 is MDHEN, CDR2 SYDVKM. The CDR3 DNA sequence: TGTGCCAGCAGTGCTAGGGGGCTGGAGACCCAGTACTTC. Its translation: CASSARGLETQYF.

V is TRBV5-1 and J is TRBJ2-3, with D tentatively TRBD2 (7 bases). CDR1 SGHRS and CDR2 YFSETQ come from the germline V gene. The V end lost 3 bases, the J end lost 5 bases, and 22 bases lay between the germline ends. The CDR3 totals 17 residues. The CDR3 sequence: CASSYPSGRGGVDTQYF. CDR3 DNA: TGCGCCAGCAGCTACCCGTCAGGGCGAGGGGGGGTAGATACGCAGTATTTT.

This clone appeared a single time. The DNA of the CDR3 is TGTGCCAGCAGCTTAGGCCCCCCATGGAGTGAAAAACTGTTTTTT. It codes for CASSLGPPWSEKLFF. The chain recombines TRBV7-9 with TRBJ1-4; no reliable D call. The CDR3 extends over 15 amino acids. Germline V CDR1 and CDR2: SEHNR, FQNEAQ (reference sequence). V was shortened by 1 base and J by 7 bases, with 13 bases between the two germline ends.

The rearrangement links TRBV27 to TRBJ1-5; D possibly corresponds to TRBD1 (5 bases). Deletions cut 8 bases from V and 6 bases from J, with 17 bases between. The CDR3 spans 14 residues. Germline CDR1 is MNHEY and CDR2 is SMNVEV (reference sequence). The CDR3 reads CASGYTSGGQPQHF. The CDR3 coding sequence is TGTGCCAGCGGGTATACTTCGGGGGGTCAGCCCCAGCATTTT.